A selection of T cell receptor beta chains follows, all from one sample in a study of T-cell reconstitution after alpha-beta-depleted transplantation in children. TCRdb used MiXCR to reprocess the PCR reads, holding one entry per CDR3 protein. The sample yields 4,000 to 4,500 distinct CDR3 sequences, around 11% seen once. The source was PBMCs, mostly from graft donor cells, collected 60 days after TCRalphabeta/CD19-depleted stem cell transplant. The receptor set was obtained from a male patient between 2 and 15 years old who had a stem cell transplant for acute lymphoblastic leukemia, so the T cells may come from the graft donor. Each CDR3 is given with its conserved first and last residue. Fields, in order: V gene, clone size, J gene, D gene, CDR3 length, CDR3 protein, CDR3 DNA. The D gene is left open where the match is weak. The listing skips clone size in some rows; elsewhere it reads once, few, many or a size class.

TRBV12-3/TRBV12-4	.	TRBJ2-6	.	17	CASSKPGPGFGANVLTF	TGTGCCTCCTCCAAGCCGGGCCCCGGTTTCGGGGCCAACGTCCTGACTTTC
TRBV7-2	medium-sized	TRBJ2-7	.	14	CASSPDRDTYEQYF	TGTGCCAGCAGCCCCGACCGGGACACCTACGAGCAGTACTTC
TRBV5-4	many	TRBJ2-3	TRBD1	15	CASSPPGQGIDTQYF	TGTGCCAGCAGCCCCCCGGGACAGGGAATAGATACGCAGTATTTT
TRBV18	medium-sized	TRBJ1-2	.	16	CASSPTNGEINYGYTF	TGTGCCAGCTCACCTACAAACGGCGAAATTAACTATGGCTACACCTTC
TRBV18	many	TRBJ2-5	TRBD2	13	CASSPTSVETQYF	TGTGCCAGCTCACCGACTAGCGTAGAGACCCAGTACTTC
TRBV14	many	TRBJ2-1	.	15	CASNPSRGLYNEQFF	TGTGCCAGCAACCCCTCCCGAGGACTCTACAATGAGCAGTTCTTC
TRBV11-2	.	TRBJ2-1	TRBD2	11	CASSWGLEQFF	TGTGCCAGCAGCTGGGGACTAGAGCAGTTCTTC
TRBV9	medium-sized	TRBJ2-1	.	17	CASSAREGQGRFNEQFF	TGTGCCAGCAGCGCTAGGGAGGGTCAGGGGCGATTCAATGAGCAGTTCTTC
TRBV5-4	many	TRBJ1-2	.	14	CASSFDRRSLGYTF	TGTGCCAGCAGCTTCGACCGACGGTCTCTAGGCTACACCTTC
TRBV5-1	many	TRBJ1-4	TRBD1	14	CASSSGQGEEKLFF	TGCGCCAGCAGCTCGGGACAGGGGGAGGAAAAACTGTTTTTT
TRBV5-8	medium-sized	TRBJ1-1	.	11	CASSLVGRSFF	TGTGCCAGCAGCTTGGTGGGGAGGTCTTTCTTT
TRBV13	medium-sized	TRBJ2-1	.	13	CASRRRDNNEQFF	TGTGCCAGCAGACGTAGAGACAACAATGAGCAGTTCTTC
TRBV20-1	many	TRBJ2-1	.	12	CSASRLGDEQFF	TGCAGTGCTAGCCGACTAGGAGATGAGCAGTTCTTC
TRBV7-2	many	TRBJ1-2	.	12	CASSLVGYGYTF	TGTGCCAGCAGCTTAGTAGGCTATGGCTACACCTTC
TRBV20-1	many	TRBJ2-7	.	13	CSAPAEGGYEQYF	TGCAGTGCCCCGGCGGAGGGGGGCTACGAGCAGTACTTC
TRBV6-2/TRBV6-3	many	TRBJ1-6	.	17	CASRDPGTFVAQRPLHF	TGTGCCAGCAGAGATCCCGGGACATTCGTCGCGCAACGACCCCTCCACTTT
TRBV11-1	many	TRBJ2-7	.	15	CASSPRRDGYYEQYF	TGTGCCAGCAGCCCCCGGCGGGACGGTTACTACGAGCAGTACTTC
TRBV6-2/TRBV6-3	medium-sized	TRBJ1-1	TRBD1	16	CASSFDRGRGYTEAFF	TGTGCCAGCAGTTTCGACAGGGGTCGAGGGTACACTGAAGCTTTCTTT
TRBV7-8	many	TRBJ2-7	TRBD1	14	CASKSGQGKYEQYF	TGTGCCAGCAAATCGGGACAGGGAAAATACGAGCAGTACTTC
TRBV28	medium-sized	TRBJ1-2	.	12	CASSGGDYGYTF	TGTGCCAGCAGCGGAGGGGACTATGGCTACACCTTC
TRBV7-9	many	TRBJ2-5	.	14	CASSIWDSQETQYF	TGTGCCAGCAGCATATGGGACTCCCAAGAGACCCAGTACTTC
TRBV7-2	many	TRBJ1-4	.	15	CASSLRTVSNEKLFF	TGTGCCAGCAGCTTAAGGACAGTCTCTAATGAAAAACTGTTTTTT
TRBV19	many	TRBJ2-6	.	17	CASSASPFVSGANVLTF	TGTGCCAGTAGTGCGTCCCCTTTCGTCTCTGGGGCCAACGTCCTGACTTTC
TRBV6-5	many	TRBJ2-1	TRBD2	14	CASLGDYAYNEQFF	TGTGCCAGCCTCGGGGACTACGCCTACAATGAGCAGTTCTTC
TRBV9	medium-sized	TRBJ1-6	.	12	CASSSARSPLHF	TGTGCCAGCAGCTCCGCACGCTCACCCCTCCACTTT
TRBV7-9	many	TRBJ1-1	.	10	CASSFFEAFF	TGTGCCAGCAGCTTCTTCGAAGCTTTCTTT
TRBV6-1	many	TRBJ1-1	.	13	CASSVAPKTEAFF	TGTGCCAGCAGTGTGGCCCCAAAGACTGAAGCTTTCTTT
TRBV3-1	.	TRBJ2-6	.	17	CASTTQGPGFGANVLTF	TGTGCCAGCACCACGCAGGGTCCCGGTTTCGGGGCCAACGTCCTGACTTTC
TRBV7-9	many	TRBJ2-1	TRBD2	14	CASSLGSGRAEGFF	TGTGCCAGCAGCTTAGGAAGCGGGAGGGCCGAGGGGTTCTTC
TRBV5-6	.	TRBJ2-3	TRBD2	16	CASSTPGTSVTDTQYF	TGTGCCAGCAGCACACCCGGGACTAGTGTGACAGATACGCAGTATTTT
TRBV4-3	many	TRBJ1-2	.	15	CASSQGWRGYYGYTF	TGCGCCAGCAGCCAAGGGTGGAGGGGCTACTATGGCTACACCTTC
TRBV11-1	.	TRBJ1-5	TRBD1	13	CASSSGGGQPQHF	TGTGCCAGCAGCTCAGGGGGCGGTCAGCCCCAGCATTTT
TRBV6-2/TRBV6-3	once	TRBJ2-3	TRBD2	15	CASRVSGGATDTQYF	TGTGCCAGCAGGGTTAGCGGGGGGGCCACAGATACGCAGTATTTT
TRBV7-6	medium-sized	TRBJ2-1	TRBD2	20	CASSYEPDPSGGDSYNEQFF	TGTGCCAGCAGCTATGAGCCGGACCCTAGCGGGGGCGATTCCTACAATGAGCAGTTCTTC
TRBV7-9	few	TRBJ2-5	TRBD2	12	CAIPGGRETQYF	TGTGCCATCCCGGGCGGGAGGGAGACCCAGTACTTC